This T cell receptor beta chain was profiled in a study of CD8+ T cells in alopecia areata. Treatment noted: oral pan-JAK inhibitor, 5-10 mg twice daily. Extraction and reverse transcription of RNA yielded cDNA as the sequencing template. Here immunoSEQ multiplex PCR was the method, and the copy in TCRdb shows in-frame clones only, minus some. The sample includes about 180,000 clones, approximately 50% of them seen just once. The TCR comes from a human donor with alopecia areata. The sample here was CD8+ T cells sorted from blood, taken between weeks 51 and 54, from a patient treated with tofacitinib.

The DNA for the CDR3 is TGTGCCAGCAGTCTGTCCGACGAGGGGGCAGGAGAGCAGTACTTC. Translation gives CASSLSDEGAGEQYF. The chain recombines TRBV6-5 with TRBJ2-7, with 7 bases identical to TRBD1. Germline CDR1 MNHEY, CDR2 SVGAGI. With V trimmed by 5 bases and J by 7 bases, 14 bases remained unmatched. The CDR3 spans 15 residues.